This T cell receptor beta chain was found in a study of OX40 agonist ivuxolimab in advanced cancers. Study overall: It was ivuxolimab, an agonistic anti-OX40 (CD134) antibody, that patients were treated with. Those treated in dose escalation had hepatocellular carcinoma, melanoma, renal cell cancer or head and neck cancer. Among those treated, three patients had partial responses, one with hepatocellular carcinoma and two with cutaneous melanoma.

Germline assignment: CDR1 SQVTM and CDR2 ANQGSEA. The CDR3 has 13 amino acids. V gave up 5 bases and J gave up 7 bases; unmatched junction bases: 6. With respect to this clone: Its matching antigen is unknown.

This table comes from immunoSEQ multiplex PCR, and its TCRdb copy is limited to in-frame clones, with some not included. The sample includes 70,000 to 80,000 clones, 70% to 90% of them seen just once. Study-wide results and limits: More expanded clones were found, on average, in CD8+ than in CD4+ T cells.

This clonotype was sampled from an adult with an advanced solid tumor such as melanoma, head and neck, liver or kidney cancer. The specimen was CD4+ or CD8+ T cells sorted from blood, collected in a trial of the OX40 agonist ivuxolimab. The chain carries TRBV29-1 and TRBJ1-5, with 9 bases identical to TRBD1. CDR3 residues: CSVQQGAGQPQHF. The CDR3 coding sequence is TGCAGCGTTCAACAGGGGGCAGGGCAGCCCCAGCATTTT.